One and the same sample provided the 29 T cell receptor beta chains below, sequenced in a study of PD-1 blockade in classical Hodgkin lymphoma. Time point in this sample: newly diagnosed, previously untreated cHL patient sample. The study isolated CD8+ T cells from thawed PBMCs by magnetic negative selection. Assay used: immunoSEQ multiplex PCR; TCRdb lists only in-frame clones, some missing. The table records about 5,000 clones, roughly nine tenths of them present only once. Sequenced: CD8+ T cells from blood. The receptors were sampled from a human donor with classical Hodgkin lymphoma.

The rearrangement links TRBV9 to TRBJ2-1, with 7 bases lining up with TRBD1. The V and J ends lost 4 bases and 10 bases, in that order; junction bases with no gene match: 2. This CDR3 spans 11 amino acids. CDR1 SGDLS and CDR2 YYNGEE come from the germline V gene. As DNA, the CDR3 is TGTGCCAGCAGCACGGACAGGGAGCAGTTCTTC. It encodes CASSTDREQFF.

The J gene is TRBJ2-1, the V gene TRBV30; D not resolved. Trimming took 0 bases from V and 10 from J, leaving 22 bases between them. Looked up from germline, CDR1 is GTSNPN and CDR2 is SVGIG (reference sequence). CDR3 length: 16 residues. In nucleotides, the CDR3 is TGTGCCTGGAGTGTACACGGTGCCTCTTCCCGAAGCGAGCAGTTCTTC. Amino acids: CAWSVHGASSRSEQFF.

This rearrangement joins TRBV6-4 to TRBJ2-2, with D possibly being TRBD1 (5 bases). V was clipped by 4 bases and J by 1 base, with 7 bases between them. Germline CDR1 MRHNA, CDR2 SNTAGT. The CDR3 length is 14 residues. Here the CDR3 DNA reads TGTGCCAGCAGTGTAGGGGAGAACACCGGGGAGCTGTTTTTT. Its protein is CASSVGENTGELFF.

The chain joins TRBV9 to TRBJ2-1, with 8 positions matching TRBD1. The length of the CDR3 is 13 residues. The trim removed 3 bases at V and 9 bases at J, leaving 5 bases unmatched. Looked up from germline, CDR1 is SGDLS and CDR2 is YYNGEE. The CDR3 DNA is TGTGCCAGCAGCGGACAGGGGAATGGTGAGCAGTTCTTC. Encoded protein: CASSGQGNGEQFF.

The chain combines TRBV4-2 with TRBJ2-1; perhaps TRBD1 as D (5 bases). There are 13 residues in the CDR3. Germline CDR1 and CDR2: LGHNA and YNFKEQ. V lost 2 bases, J lost 8 bases, and 10 bases lay in between. The CDR3 sequence: CASSQSIGDEQFF. The CDR3 nucleotides are TGTGCCAGCAGCCAATCCATAGGGGATGAGCAGTTCTTC.

The J gene is TRBJ1-1, the V gene TRBV10-3; D is ambiguous. The CDR3 covers 12 residues. The V gene lost 0 bases and the J gene lost 7 bases, with 6 bases spanning the gap. In germline, CDR1 is ENHRY, CDR2 SYGVKD. CDR3 DNA: TGTGCCATCAGTGAGTCCGGGGATGAAGCTTTCTTT. The encoded protein is CAISESGDEAFF.

This clone showed up just once. The gene calls are TRBV13 and TRBJ1-2, with unresolved D. The CDR3 is 15 residues long. The ends were cut back, 5 bases at V and 0 bases at J, with 13 bases in the middle. CDR1 and CDR2 (germline): PRHDT, FYEKMQ (reference sequence). CDR3 coding DNA: TGTGCCAGCAGCCAGTCGTCAGTAACTAACTATGGCTACACCTTC. The encoded protein is CASSQSSVTNYGYTF.

The chain employs TRBV27 and TRBJ1-1, with D hard to call. Germline CDR1 reads MNHEY; CDR2 reads SMNVEV (reference sequence). This CDR3 is built from 13 residues. Deletions cut 3 bases from V and 1 base from J, with 6 bases between. The chain's CDR3 is CASSFGGNTEAFF. The CDR3, as DNA: TGTGCCAGCAGTTTTGGAGGGAACACTGAAGCTTTCTTT.

V gene TRBV12-5 combines with J gene TRBJ1-1; D not resolved. V lost 6 bases to trimming and J lost 4 bases, with 15 bases between them. This CDR3 spans 14 amino acids. The germline CDR1 and CDR2 sequences are LGHNT and FRNRAP. The CDR3 here is CASGNGSRVTEAFF. The DNA for the CDR3 is TGTGCTAGTGGAAACGGGTCCCGCGTCACTGAAGCTTTCTTT. The whole variable domain, remainder taken from reference TRBV12-5 and TRBJ1-1, is DARVTQTPRHKVTEMGQEVTMRCQPILGHNTVFWYRQTMMQGLELLAYFRNRAPLDDSGMPKDRFSAEMPDATLATLKIQPSEPRDSAVYFCASGNGSRVTEAFFGQGTRLTVV.

This chain connects TRBV7-8 to TRBJ2-1; D is possibly TRBD2 (6 bases). Deletions cut 5 bases from V and 0 bases from J, with 14 bases between. The CDR3 has 16 residues. The germline CDR1 and CDR2 sequences are SGHVS and FQNEAQ. CDR3 DNA: TGTGCCAGCAGCCCTACGAACGGGGGCTCCTACAATGAGCAGTTCTTC. It encodes CASSPTNGGSYNEQFF.

This sequence joins TRBV14 and TRBJ2-3; 9 bases agree with TRBD2. CDR3 length equals 16 residues. After removal of 3 bases from V and 0 bases from J, the junction contained 4 bases not matched to a gene. Germline loops: CDR1 SGHDN, CDR2 FVKESK. CDR3 in amino acids: CASSHGTSLSTDTQYF. The CDR3 coding sequence is TGTGCCAGCAGCCACGGGACTAGCCTTAGCACAGATACGCAGTATTTT.

The rearrangement uses TRBV9 and TRBJ1-2; D uncertain. The V gene lost 8 bases and the J gene lost 3 bases, with 11 bases spanning the gap. The CDR3 runs 12 residues. In germline, CDR1 is SGDLS, CDR2 YYNGEE. In DNA form, the CDR3 reads TGTGCCAGTGGGAGGCTCCACTATGGCTACACCTTC. It encodes CASGRLHYGYTF.

The V gene is TRBV7-8, the J gene TRBJ2-3; 9 bases are a match to TRBD1. CDR1 is SGHVS, CDR2 FQNEAQ, per germline. The CDR3 spans 16 residues. Germline trimming cut 5 bases from V and 2 bases from J; bases unmatched to any gene: 8. The CDR3 DNA follows: TGTGCCAGCAGCCTCCAGACAGGGGGAGACACAGATACGCAGTATTTT. It specifies CASSLQTGGDTDTQYF.

In its sample, this clone was seen a few times. The chain joins TRBV19 to TRBJ2-6, with D perhaps TRBD1 (7 bases). CDR1 is LNHDA, CDR2 SQIVND, per germline (reference sequence). Trimming left V 3 bases short and J 4 bases short, with 25 bases between. The CDR3 spans 20 residues. The CDR3 spells CASSIGWGVTGSRGANVLTF. For the CDR3, the DNA is TGTGCCAGTAGTATTGGGTGGGGGGTGACAGGGTCTCGCGGGGCCAACGTCCTGACTTTC.

This chain joins TRBV9 and TRBJ2-6; D possibly matches TRBD1 or TRBD2 (5 bases each). The CDR3 is 13 amino acids. V shed 7 bases and J shed 2 bases, with 7 bases lying between them. Per germline, CDR1 SGDLS and CDR2 YYNGEE. For the CDR3, the DNA is TGTGCCAGCGGGGGAGCTGGGGCCAACGTCCTGACTTTC. It is translated as CASGGAGANVLTF.

This chain connects TRBV5-6 to TRBJ2-7, with 9 nucleotides matching TRBD2. V gave up 4 bases and J gave up 1 base; unmatched junction bases: 3. The CDR3 contains 14 residues. Germline CDR1 and CDR2: SGHDT and YYEEEE. The CDR3 spells CASSLTSGSYEQYF. The DNA of the CDR3 is TGTGCCAGCAGCCTGACTAGCGGATCCTACGAGCAGTACTTC. Combining the CDR3 with reference TRBV5-6 and TRBJ2-7 gives the whole variable domain DAGVTQSPTHLIKTRGQQVTLRCSPKSGHDTVSWYQQALGQGPQFIFQYYEEEERQRGNFPDRFSGHQFPNYSSELNVNALLLGDSALYLCASSLTSGSYEQYFGPGTRLTVT.

The chain joins TRBV19 to TRBJ2-7; D uncertain. Trimming pared 7 bases from V and 0 bases from J, leaving 13 bases between. This CDR3 spans 14 amino acids. Germline CDR1 and CDR2: LNHDA and SQIVND (reference sequence). The CDR3 DNA is TGTGCCAGTACCCCTTCGACCTCCTCCTACGAGCAGTACTTC. The encoded protein is CASTPSTSSYEQYF.

On this clone: At one of its ends the junction is not consistent with the germline gene, which may arise from a read error. This chain uses TRBV7-9 with TRBJ1-1; D is uncertain. The V gene's germline CDR1 is SEHNR and CDR2 FQNEAQ (reference sequence). The CDR3 covers 15 residues. In nucleotides, the CDR3 is TGTGCCGGCAGCTTAGTTAGTCGAGCGAACACTGAAGCTTTCTTT. This codes for CAGSLVSRANTEAFF. Combining the CDR3 with reference TRBV7-9 and TRBJ1-1 gives the whole variable domain DTGVSQNPRHKITKRGQNVTFRCDPISEHNRLYWYRQTLGQGPEFLTYFQNEAQLEKSRLLSDRFSAERPKGSFSTLEIQRTEQGDSAMYLCAGSLVSRANTEAFFGQGTRLTVV.

V and J are TRBV6-6 and TRBJ2-1; 8 nucleotides line up with TRBD2. Germline CDR1 reads MNHNY; CDR2 reads SVGAGI (reference sequence). There are 15 residues in the CDR3. V lost 5 bases to trimming and J lost 5 bases; unmatched junction nucleotides: 8. CDR3 nucleotides: TGTGCCAGCAGTCCCCGTGGGCGGGGGGACAATGAGCAGTTCTTC. This encodes CASSPRGRGDNEQFF.

The chain combines TRBV27 with TRBJ2-5, with TRBD1 matching over 7 bases. Germline trimming cut 6 bases from V and 7 bases from J; bases unmatched to any gene: 8. Per germline, CDR1 MNHEY and CDR2 SMNVEV (reference sequence). The CDR3 is 13 amino acids. The CDR3: CASSPTGAGTQYF. DNA of the CDR3: TGTGCCAGCAGCCCTACAGGGGCCGGGACCCAGTACTTC.

The chain couples TRBV5-1 to TRBJ2-5; D is possibly TRBD2 (6 bases). Germline assignment: CDR1 SGHRS and CDR2 YFSETQ. The length of the CDR3 is 14 residues. Trimming pared 0 bases from V and 3 bases from J, leaving 9 bases between. This CDR3 is CASSLAPGEETQYF. In DNA form, the CDR3 reads TGCGCCAGCAGCTTGGCCCCGGGGGAAGAGACCCAGTACTTC.

The chain recombines TRBV27 with TRBJ2-7; a weak D match, TRBD1 (7 bases). This CDR3 comprises 15 residues. CDR1 is MNHEY and CDR2 is SMNVEV in the germline V gene (reference sequence). V was pared by 3 bases and J by 2 bases, with 14 bases between. In DNA, the CDR3 is TGTGCCAGCAGTTTTTGGGGGGACAGAACCTACGAGCAGTACTTC. Translating gives CASSFWGDRTYEQYF.

The chain employs TRBV27 and TRBJ2-7; TRBD2 agrees at 7 bases. Trimming at V came to 7 bases and at J to 6 bases, leaving 9 bases not matched to a gene. There are 13 residues in the CDR3. The V gene's germline CDR1 is MNHEY and CDR2 SMNVEV (reference sequence). The CDR3 sequence is CASTFGTGGEQYF. The CDR3 region has the DNA TGTGCCAGCACCTTCGGGACGGGGGGCGAGCAGTACTTC.

In its sample, this clone was seen once. CDR3 nucleotide sequence: TGTGCCAGCAGCTCGGGTCGGGAGACCCAGTACTTC. Protein: CASSSGRETQYF. The chain recombines TRBV5-6 with TRBJ2-5, with unresolved D. Per germline, CDR1 SGHDT and CDR2 YYEEEE. CDR3 length: 12 residues. Deletions cut 3 bases from V and 5 bases from J, with 8 bases between.

V usage is TRBV19 and J usage is TRBJ1-2; D is undetermined. The CDR3 has 13 residues. V lost 4 bases and J lost 2, with 8 bases in between. Germline V gene sequence: CDR1 LNHDA, CDR2 SQIVND (reference sequence). CDR3 in DNA: TGTGCCAGTAGTACGGGAGAGAACTATGGCTACACCTTC. Translating gives CASSTGENYGYTF.

The chain combines TRBV7-9 with TRBJ1-4; 7 bases fit TRBD1. This CDR3 has 13 residues. J gave up 6 bases and V 7 bases, and 5 bases lay outside the gene matches. Germline assignment: CDR1 SEHNR and CDR2 FQNEAQ (reference sequence). The CDR3 sequence is CASKTGLDEKLFF. The CDR3 region has the DNA TGTGCCAGCAAGACAGGGCTCGATGAAAAACTGTTTTTT.

This rearrangement joins TRBV25-1 to TRBJ1-4; maybe TRBD1 (5 bases). Germline assignment: CDR1 MGHDK and CDR2 SYGVNS. The CDR3 is made up of 11 amino acids. The V end was cut by 10 bases, the J end by 8 bases, with 11 bases between. The CDR3 spells CATHEGEKLFF. CDR3 coding DNA: TGTGCCACACACGAGGGGGAAAAACTGTTTTTT.

The CDR3 nucleotides read TGTGCCAGCAGCCAAGAAGACAATGAGCAGTTCTTC. It yields the protein CASSQEDNEQFF. V gene TRBV5-6 combines with J gene TRBJ2-1; D is uncertain. Germline V gives CDR1 SGHDT, CDR2 YYEEEE. Trimming took 4 bases from V and 5 from J, leaving 7 bases between them. The CDR3 has 12 residues.

This clone was observed a single time. The junction departs from germline at one end; a sequencing error may be responsible. The rearrangement uses TRBV28 and TRBJ2-7; D not resolved. The CDR3 length is 15 residues. The germline V gene has CDR1 MDHEN and CDR2 SYDVKM. The CDR3 spells CASRNPGPRAYGQYF. The DNA for the CDR3 is TGTGCCAGCAGGAACCCCGGGCCTAGGGCCTACGGGCAGTACTTC.